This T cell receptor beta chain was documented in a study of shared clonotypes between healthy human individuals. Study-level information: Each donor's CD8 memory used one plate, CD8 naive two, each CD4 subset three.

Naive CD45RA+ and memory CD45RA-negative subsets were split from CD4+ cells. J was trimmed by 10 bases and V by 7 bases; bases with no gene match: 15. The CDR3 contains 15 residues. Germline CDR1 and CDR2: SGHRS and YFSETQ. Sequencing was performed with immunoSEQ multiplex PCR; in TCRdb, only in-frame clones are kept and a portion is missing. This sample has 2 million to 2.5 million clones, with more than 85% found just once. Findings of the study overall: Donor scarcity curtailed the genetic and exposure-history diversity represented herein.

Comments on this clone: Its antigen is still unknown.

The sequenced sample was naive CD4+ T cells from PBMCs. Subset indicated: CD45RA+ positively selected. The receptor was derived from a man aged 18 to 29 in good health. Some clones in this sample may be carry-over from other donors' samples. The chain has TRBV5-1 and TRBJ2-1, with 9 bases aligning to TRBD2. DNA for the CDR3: TGCGCCAGCGCGATCGTGGCTAGCGGGATCGGGGAGCAGTTCTTC. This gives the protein CASAIVASGIGEQFF.